This T cell receptor beta chain derives from a study of T cells in Graves' hyperthyroidism and ophthalmopathy. Whole-study results and caveats: Ophthalmopathy got predicted by the model a median about 6.7 months before its onset.

This clonotype showed up just a few times. What it binds is not known. Germline CDR1 reads SNHLY; CDR2 reads FYNNEI. Trimming left V 5 bases short and J 6 bases short, with 13 bases between. The CDR3 is 14 residues long. Uncontrolled infection, other autoimmune disease, pregnancy or lactation disqualified patients from enrolment. Amplified TCR beta CDR3 regions came from RNA transcripts. When the TCR CDR3 underwent first-round RT-PCR, the HTBI primer set was used. Each CDR3 protein is one row after TCRdb ran MiXCR on the multiplex PCR reads. The sample has 300,000 to 450,000 distinct CDR3 sequences, more than 12% seen once.

The receptor comes from a woman in her twenties or thirties with Graves' hyperthyroidism. Sequenced: blood. This chain links TRBV2 with TRBJ1-4, with a tentative D call TRBD1 (5 bases). The CDR3 loop is CASSRSTEYEKLFF. In nucleotides, the CDR3 is TGTGCCAGCAGTAGATCGACAGAGTATGAAAAACTGTTTTTT. The variable domain in full, with the rest retrieved from reference TRBV2 and TRBJ1-4, is EPEVTQTPSHQVTQMGQEVILRCVPISNHLYFYWYRQILGQKVEFLVSFYNNEISEKSEIFDDQFSVERPDGSNFTLKIRSTKLEDSAMYFCASSRSTEYEKLFFGSGTQLSVL.